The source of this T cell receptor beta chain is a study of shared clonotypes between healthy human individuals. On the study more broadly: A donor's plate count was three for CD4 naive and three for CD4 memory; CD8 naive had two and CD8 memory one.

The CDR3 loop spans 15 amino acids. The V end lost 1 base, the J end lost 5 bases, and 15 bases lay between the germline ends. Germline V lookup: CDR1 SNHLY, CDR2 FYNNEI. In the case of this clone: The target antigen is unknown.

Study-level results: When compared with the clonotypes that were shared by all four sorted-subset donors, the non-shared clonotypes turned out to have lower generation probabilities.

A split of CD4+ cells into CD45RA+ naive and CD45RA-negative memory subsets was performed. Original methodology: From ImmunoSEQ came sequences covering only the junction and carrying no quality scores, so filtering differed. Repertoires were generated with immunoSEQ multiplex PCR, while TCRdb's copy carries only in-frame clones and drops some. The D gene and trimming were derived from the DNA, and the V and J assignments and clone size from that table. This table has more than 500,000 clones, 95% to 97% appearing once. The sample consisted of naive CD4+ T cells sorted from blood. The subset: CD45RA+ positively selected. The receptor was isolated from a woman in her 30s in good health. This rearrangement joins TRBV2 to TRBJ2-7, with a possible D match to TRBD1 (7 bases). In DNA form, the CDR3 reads TGTGCCAGCAGTGAAGTTGGACAGGAGGGAGACGAGCAGTACTTC. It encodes CASSEVGQEGDEQYF.